These 19 T cell receptor beta chains share one sample of origin, sequenced in a study of T cells in Graves' hyperthyroidism and ophthalmopathy. Amplified TCR beta CDR3 regions came from RNA transcripts. Carried out on the TCR CDR3, a first-round RT-PCR used the HTBI primer set. One entry per CDR3 protein results from TCRdb running MiXCR on the multiplex PCR reads. This table has about 560,000 distinct CDR3 sequences, 40% to 55% appearing once. Specimen: peripheral blood or thyroid tissue (not recorded which). These receptors all stem from a woman aged 18-35 years with Graves' hyperthyroidism.

The chain combines TRBV7-2 with TRBJ2-5, with TRBD2 matching over 12 bases. V lost 1 base to trimming and J lost 4 bases; unmatched junction nucleotides: 7. The CDR3 contains 17 residues. The germline V gene has CDR1 SGHTA and CDR2 FQGNSA. The CDR3 protein is CASSLVLAGGPGETQYF. The CDR3 region has the DNA TGTGCCAGCAGCTTAGTTCTAGCGGGAGGGCCGGGAGAGACCCAGTACTTC.

The table lists this clonotype with many counts. The V and J genes are TRBV7-2 and TRBJ1-3; D is unclear. The CDR3 length is 14 residues. V was pared by 2 bases and J by 0 bases, with 5 bases between. Germline V gives CDR1 SGHTA, CDR2 FQGNSA. CDR3 DNA sequence: TGTGCCAGCAGCTTATACTACTCTGGAAACACCATATATTTT. Translation gives CASSLYYSGNTIYF.

There are a few counts of this clonotype. The chain couples TRBV7-9 to TRBJ2-5; D is perhaps TRBD2 (6 bases). Trimming shortened V by 6 bases and J by 5 bases, and 22 bases separated the two germline ends. The length of the CDR3 is 16 residues. The germline gives CDR1 SEHNR, CDR2 FQNEAQ (reference sequence). Here the CDR3 reads CASRPSGRGGWETQYF. The CDR3, as DNA: TGTGCCAGCAGACCCAGCGGAAGGGGAGGATGGGAGACCCAGTACTTC.

This clonotype was counted at least ten times. CDR3 amino acids: CSVEVGQMNTEAFF. Written as DNA, the CDR3 is TGCAGCGTTGAGGTGGGACAGATGAACACTGAAGCTTTCTTT. The gene calls are TRBV29-1 and TRBJ1-1; 7 bases agree with TRBD1. This CDR3 has 14 residues. Per the germline V gene, CDR1 is SQVTM and CDR2 is ANQGSEA. After removal of 3 bases from V and 0 bases from J, the junction contained 4 bases not matched to a gene.

This chain uses TRBV9 with TRBJ2-5, with D perhaps assigned TRBD1 or TRBD2 (6 bases each). This CDR3 spans 15 amino acids. Trimming left V 3 bases short and J 4 bases short, with 16 bases between. Germline V gives CDR1 SGDLS, CDR2 YYNGEE. CDR3 sequence reads: CASSAGGTPGETQYF. CDR3 nucleotide sequence: TGTGCCAGCAGCGCCGGAGGGACACCAGGAGAGACCCAGTACTTC.

The J gene is TRBJ2-7, the V gene TRBV29-1; D is perhaps TRBD1 (6 bases). The V end was cut by 8 bases, the J end by 4 bases, with 18 bases between. Germline assignment: CDR1 SQVTM and CDR2 ANQGSEA. The CDR3 loop spans 13 amino acids. CDR3 sequence (DNA): TGCAGCAGTGTAGTTCGGGGACAATACGAGCAGTACTTC. Translation gives CSSVVRGQYEQYF.

This clonotype came up a few times. The chain joins TRBV28 to TRBJ1-1; TRBD1 is a possible D gene (5 bases). Trimming took off 8 bases at V and 0 bases at J, with 13 bases between the two ends. CDR1 MDHEN and CDR2 SYDVKM come from the germline V gene. The CDR3 loop spans 14 amino acids. The DNA of the CDR3 is TGTGCCAGCGTGGGACCCCTGGTGAACACTGAAGCTTTCTTT. Translating gives CASVGPLVNTEAFF.

This sequence joins TRBV19 and TRBJ1-6, with D tentatively TRBD1 (5 bases). The V and J ends lost 6 bases and 8 bases respectively, with 20 bases between them. Per the germline V gene, CDR1 is LNHDA and CDR2 is SQIVND (reference sequence). CDR3 length equals 16 residues. The CDR3 DNA sequence: TGTGCCAGTAGCCGGGGCAGGGATAAAGGTGATTCACCCCTCCACTTT. Translation: CASSRGRDKGDSPLHF.

V is TRBV9 and J is TRBJ2-2, with D hard to call. V lost 4 bases, J lost 7 bases, and 8 bases lay in between. CDR1 and CDR2 from the germline V gene are SGDLS and YYNGEE. The CDR3 runs 12 residues. The CDR3: CASSSLIGELFF. The DNA of the CDR3 is TGTGCCAGCAGCTCCTTGATCGGGGAGCTGTTTTTT.

The V and J genes are TRBV7-9 and TRBJ1-4; 7 positions match TRBD1. V lost 11 bases and J lost 6; bases outside the gene matches: 9. The CDR3 sequence is 13 residues long. Germline-derived CDR1 and CDR2 are SEHNR and FQNEAQ (reference sequence). The CDR3 sequence: CAVVAGTDEKLFF. The CDR3 nucleotides are TGTGCCGTGGTGGCAGGGACAGATGAAAAACTGTTTTTT.

The chain couples TRBV15 to TRBJ1-2; 10 bases are a match to TRBD1. The CDR3 length is 15 residues. J gave up 8 bases and V 0 bases, and 6 bases lay outside the gene matches. Germline V gene data show CDR1 as LNHNV and CDR2 as YYDKDF (reference sequence). DNA of the CDR3: TGTGCCACCAGCAGAGATTCCGGGACAGGGGCCGGCTACACCTTC. Encoded protein: CATSRDSGTGAGYTF.

CDR3 residues: CASSGSRDRGLGSKFSYEQYF. CDR3 coding DNA: TGTGCCAGCAGCGGGTCCCGGGACAGGGGGCTTGGCTCCAAATTCTCCTACGAGCAGTACTTC. The V gene is TRBV11-2, the J gene TRBJ2-7; 12 nucleotides align to TRBD1. V was clipped by 5 bases and J by 0 bases; unmatched bases: 20. Germline V lookup: CDR1 SGHAT, CDR2 FQNNGV. The CDR3 totals 21 residues.

The V call is TRBV24-1, the J call TRBJ2-2; maybe TRBD2 (6 bases). V was trimmed by 7 bases and J by 3 bases, leaving 11 bases between them. The CDR3 totals 14 residues. Germline V lookup: CDR1 KGHDR, CDR2 SFDVKD. The chain's CDR3 is CATSSTGDTGELFF. CDR3 sequence (DNA): TGTGCCACCAGCTCCACGGGAGACACCGGGGAGCTGTTTTTT.

A note on this clonotype: The junction departs from the called germline gene at one end, perhaps through a read error. This chain joins TRBV10-3 and TRBJ2-2; the D call may be TRBD1 or TRBD2 (5 bases each). CDR1 and CDR2 from the germline V gene are ENHRY and SYGVKD. The CDR3 runs to 14 residues. CDR3 region: CAIDRDDEHRGAVF. DNA for the CDR3: TGTGCCATCGACCGGGACGATGAACACCGGGGAGCTGTTTTT.

The V and J genes are TRBV7-9 and TRBJ2-7; TRBD2 agrees at 11 bases. The length of the CDR3 is 15 residues. From germline, CDR1 is SEHNR and CDR2 FQNEAQ (reference sequence). The V gene end was trimmed by 6 bases and the J gene end by 3 bases; junction bases not matched to a gene: 7. The CDR3 loop reads CASSQTSGVYYEQYF. CDR3 DNA: TGTGCCAGCAGTCAGACTAGCGGGGTGTACTACGAGCAGTACTTC.

This clonotype was counted only a few times. The chain joins TRBV6-1 to TRBJ1-2; D remains unclear. Trimming shortened V by 2 bases and J by 7 bases, and 17 bases separated the two germline ends. The CDR3 is 15 amino acids. Germline V CDR1 and CDR2: MNHNS, SASEGT. CDR3 sequence reads: CASSEPGRMGSGYTF. The DNA of the CDR3 is TGTGCCAGCAGTGAACCGGGCAGGATGGGAAGTGGCTACACCTTC.

The V gene is TRBV5-1, the J gene TRBJ1-4, with D possibly matching TRBD1 (6 bases). V was cut by 0 bases and J by 3 bases, with 15 bases left in between. Germline-derived CDR1 and CDR2 are SGHRS and YFSETQ. The CDR3 spans 17 residues. Written as DNA, the CDR3 is TGCGCCAGCAGCTTGGCCCCCGGGGGGGCCTCTAATGAAAAACTGTTTTTT. This codes for CASSLAPGGASNEKLFF. Full variable domain (remainder filled in from reference TRBV5-1 and TRBJ1-4): KAGVTQTPRYLIKTRGQQVTLSCSPISGHRSVSWYQQTPGQGLQFLFEYFSETQRNKGNFPGRFSGRQFSNSRSEMNVSTLELGDSALYLCASSLAPGGASNEKLFFGSGTQLSVL.

This clonotype was detected ten times or more. The CDR3 bases are TGCAGTGCCTTCGACCAGTCGAACTATGGCTACACCTTC. Translation: CSAFDQSNYGYTF. The V gene is TRBV20-1, the J gene TRBJ1-2; D unclear. The CDR3 is made up of 13 amino acids. Trimming took 6 bases from V and 2 from J, leaving 13 bases between them. Germline lookup yields CDR1 DFQATT and CDR2 SNEGSKA (reference sequence).

The chain links TRBV29-1 to TRBJ2-3; D call uncertain. The germline V gene encodes CDR1 SQVTM and CDR2 ANQGSEA. The CDR3 runs 15 residues. Trimming took 2 bases from V and 0 from J, leaving 12 bases between them. In DNA form, the CDR3 reads TGCAGCGTTGAAAAGCGTACGAGAAGCACAGATACGCAGTATTTT. Its translation is CSVEKRTRSTDTQYF.